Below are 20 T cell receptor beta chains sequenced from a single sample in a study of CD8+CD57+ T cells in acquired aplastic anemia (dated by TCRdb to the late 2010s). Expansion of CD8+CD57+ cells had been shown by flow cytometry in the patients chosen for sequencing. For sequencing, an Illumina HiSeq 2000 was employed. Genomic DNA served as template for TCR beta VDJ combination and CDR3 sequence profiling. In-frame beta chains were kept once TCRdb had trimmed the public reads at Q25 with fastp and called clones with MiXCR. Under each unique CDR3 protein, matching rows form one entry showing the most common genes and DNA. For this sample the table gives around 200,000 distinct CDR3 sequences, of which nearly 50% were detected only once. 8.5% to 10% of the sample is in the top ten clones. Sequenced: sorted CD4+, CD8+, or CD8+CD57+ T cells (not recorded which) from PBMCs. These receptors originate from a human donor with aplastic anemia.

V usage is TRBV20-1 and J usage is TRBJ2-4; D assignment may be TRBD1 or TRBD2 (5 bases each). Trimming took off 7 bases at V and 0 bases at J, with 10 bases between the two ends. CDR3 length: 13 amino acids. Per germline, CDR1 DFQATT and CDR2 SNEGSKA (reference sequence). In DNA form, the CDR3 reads TGCAGTGGTCGAGGGGTAGCCAAAAACATTCAGTACTTC. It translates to CSGRGVAKNIQYF.

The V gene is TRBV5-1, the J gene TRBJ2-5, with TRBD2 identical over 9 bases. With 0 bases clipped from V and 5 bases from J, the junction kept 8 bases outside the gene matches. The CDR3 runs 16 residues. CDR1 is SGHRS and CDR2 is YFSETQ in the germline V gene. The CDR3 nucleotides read TGCGCCAGCAGCTTGGCTCCTTTAGCGGGAGAGGAGACCCAGTACTTC. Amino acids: CASSLAPLAGEETQYF.

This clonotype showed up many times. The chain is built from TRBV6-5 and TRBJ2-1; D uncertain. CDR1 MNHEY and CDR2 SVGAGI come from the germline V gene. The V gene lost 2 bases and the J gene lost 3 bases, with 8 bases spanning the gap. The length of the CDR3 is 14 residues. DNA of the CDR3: TGTGCCAGCAGTTACAGGGATGGCTACAATGAGCAGTTCTTC. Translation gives CASSYRDGYNEQFF.

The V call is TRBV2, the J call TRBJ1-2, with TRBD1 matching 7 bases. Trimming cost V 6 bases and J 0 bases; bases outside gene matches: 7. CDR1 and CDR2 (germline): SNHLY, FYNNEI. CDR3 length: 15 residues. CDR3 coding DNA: TGTGCCAGCAGGGATCTAGACAGGGCTAACTATGGCTACACCTTC. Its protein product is CASRDLDRANYGYTF.

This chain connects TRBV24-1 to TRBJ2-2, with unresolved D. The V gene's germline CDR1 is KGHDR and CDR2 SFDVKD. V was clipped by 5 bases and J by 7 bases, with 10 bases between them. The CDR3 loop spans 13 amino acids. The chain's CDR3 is CATSARSGGELFF. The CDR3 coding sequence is TGTGCCACCAGTGCCCGAAGTGGCGGGGAGCTGTTTTTT.

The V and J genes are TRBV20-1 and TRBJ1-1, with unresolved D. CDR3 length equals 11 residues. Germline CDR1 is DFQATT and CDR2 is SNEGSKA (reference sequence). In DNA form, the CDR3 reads TGCAGCGTCCACCAAACGACTGGGGCTTTCTTT. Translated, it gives CSVHQTTGAFF.

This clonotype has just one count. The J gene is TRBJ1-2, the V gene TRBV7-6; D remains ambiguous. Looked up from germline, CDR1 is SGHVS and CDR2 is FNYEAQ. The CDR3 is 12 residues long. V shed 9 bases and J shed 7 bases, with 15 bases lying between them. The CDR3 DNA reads TGTGCCAGTCGCTTCCTAAAGTCTGGCTACACCTTC. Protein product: CASRFLKSGYTF. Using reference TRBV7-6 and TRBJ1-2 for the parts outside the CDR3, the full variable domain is GAGVSQSPRYKVTKRGQDVALRCDPISGHVSLYWYRQALGQGPEFLTYFNYEAQQDKSGLPNDRFSAERPEGSISTLTIQRTEQRDSAMYRCASRFLKSGYTFGSGTRLTVV.

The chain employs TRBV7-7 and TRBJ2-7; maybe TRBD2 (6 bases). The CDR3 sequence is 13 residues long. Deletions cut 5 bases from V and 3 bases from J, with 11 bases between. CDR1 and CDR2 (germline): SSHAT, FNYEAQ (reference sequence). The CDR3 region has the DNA TGTGCCAGCAGCATCTCTAGCGACTACGAGCAGTACTTC. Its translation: CASSISSDYEQYF.

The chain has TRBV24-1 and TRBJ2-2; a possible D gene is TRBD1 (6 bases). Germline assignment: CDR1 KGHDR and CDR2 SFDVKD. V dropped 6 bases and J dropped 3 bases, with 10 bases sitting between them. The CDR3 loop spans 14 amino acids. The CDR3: CATSLSGDTGELFF. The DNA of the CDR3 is TGTGCCACCAGTCTGTCAGGGGACACCGGGGAGCTGTTTTTT.

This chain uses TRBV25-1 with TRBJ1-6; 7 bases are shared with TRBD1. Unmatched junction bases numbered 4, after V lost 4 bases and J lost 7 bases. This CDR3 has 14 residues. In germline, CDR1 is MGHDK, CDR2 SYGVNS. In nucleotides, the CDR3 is TGTGCCAGCAGTGCGACAGGGTTGAATTCACCCCTCCACTTT. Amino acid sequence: CASSATGLNSPLHF. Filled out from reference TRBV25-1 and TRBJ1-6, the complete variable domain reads EADIYQTPRYLVIGTGKKITLECSQTMGHDKMYWYQQDPGMELHLIHYSYGVNSTEKGDLSSESTVSRIRTEHFPLTLESARPSHTSQYLCASSATGLNSPLHFGNGTRLTVT.

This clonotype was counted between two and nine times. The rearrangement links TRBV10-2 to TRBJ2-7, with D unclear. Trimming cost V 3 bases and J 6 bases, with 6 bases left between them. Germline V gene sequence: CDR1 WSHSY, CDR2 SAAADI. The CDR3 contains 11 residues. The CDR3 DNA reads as TGCGCCAGCAGTGACTCTTCCGAGCAGTACTTC. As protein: CASSDSSEQYF.

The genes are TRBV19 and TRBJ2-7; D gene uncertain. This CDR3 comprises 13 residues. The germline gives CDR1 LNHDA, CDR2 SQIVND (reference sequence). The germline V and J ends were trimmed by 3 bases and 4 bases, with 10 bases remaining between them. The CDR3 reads CASSMRSNYEQYF. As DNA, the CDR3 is TGTGCCAGTAGTATGAGATCAAATTACGAGCAGTACTTC.

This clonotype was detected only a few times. DNA for the CDR3: TGCAGCGTTGCCGACGGGAGCTACGAGCAGTACTTC. This encodes CSVADGSYEQYF. The chain is built from TRBV29-1 and TRBJ2-7; D possibly corresponds to TRBD2 (6 bases). Germline V gene data show CDR1 as SQVTM and CDR2 as ANQGSEA. V shed 4 bases and J shed 3 bases, with 10 bases lying between them. The CDR3 loop spans 12 amino acids.

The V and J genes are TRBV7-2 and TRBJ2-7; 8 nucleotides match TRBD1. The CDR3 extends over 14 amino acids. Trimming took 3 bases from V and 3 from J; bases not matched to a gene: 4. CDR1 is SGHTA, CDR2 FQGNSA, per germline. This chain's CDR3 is CASSFGGQGYEQYF. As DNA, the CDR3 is TGTGCCAGCAGCTTTGGAGGACAGGGCTACGAGCAGTACTTC.

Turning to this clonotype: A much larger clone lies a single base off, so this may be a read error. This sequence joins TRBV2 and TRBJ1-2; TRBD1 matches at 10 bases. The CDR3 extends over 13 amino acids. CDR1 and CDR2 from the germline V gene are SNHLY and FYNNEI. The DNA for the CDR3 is TGTGCCGGCAGTGTTGGGACAGGGGTTGGAAACACCTTC. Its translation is CAGSVGTGVGNTF.

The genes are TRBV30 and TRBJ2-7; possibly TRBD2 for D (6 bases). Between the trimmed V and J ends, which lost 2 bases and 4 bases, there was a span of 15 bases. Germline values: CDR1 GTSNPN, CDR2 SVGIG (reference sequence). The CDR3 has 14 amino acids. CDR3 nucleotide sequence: TGTGCCTGGAGTAAAGGTAGCGGCCTTTACGAGCAGTACTTC. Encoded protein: CAWSKGSGLYEQYF.

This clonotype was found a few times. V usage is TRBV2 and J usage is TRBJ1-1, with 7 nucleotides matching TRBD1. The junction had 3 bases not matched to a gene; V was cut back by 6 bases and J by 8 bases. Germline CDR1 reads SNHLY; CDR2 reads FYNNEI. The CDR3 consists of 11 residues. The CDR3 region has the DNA TGTGCCAGCAGGCGGGACAGAGAAGCTTTCTTT. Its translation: CASRRDREAFF.

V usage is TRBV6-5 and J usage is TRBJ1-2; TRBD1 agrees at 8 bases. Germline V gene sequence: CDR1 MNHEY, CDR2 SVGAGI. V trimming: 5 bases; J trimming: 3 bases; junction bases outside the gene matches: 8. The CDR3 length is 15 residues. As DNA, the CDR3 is TGTGCCAGCAGTCACCGGACAGGGCGGGACTATGGCTACACCTTC. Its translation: CASSHRTGRDYGYTF.

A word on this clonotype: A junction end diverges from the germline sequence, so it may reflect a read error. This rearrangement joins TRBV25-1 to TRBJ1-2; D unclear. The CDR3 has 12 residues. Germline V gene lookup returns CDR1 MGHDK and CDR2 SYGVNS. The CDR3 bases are TGTGCCAGCAGTGAACTAGGGTATGGCTACCCCTTC. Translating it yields CASSELGYGYPF.

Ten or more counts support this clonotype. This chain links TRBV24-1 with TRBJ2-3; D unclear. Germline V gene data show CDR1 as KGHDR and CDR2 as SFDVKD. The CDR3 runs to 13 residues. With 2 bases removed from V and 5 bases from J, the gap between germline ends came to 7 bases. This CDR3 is CATSDSWEDTQYF. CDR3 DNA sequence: TGTGCCACCAGTGATTCATGGGAAGATACGCAGTATTTT.